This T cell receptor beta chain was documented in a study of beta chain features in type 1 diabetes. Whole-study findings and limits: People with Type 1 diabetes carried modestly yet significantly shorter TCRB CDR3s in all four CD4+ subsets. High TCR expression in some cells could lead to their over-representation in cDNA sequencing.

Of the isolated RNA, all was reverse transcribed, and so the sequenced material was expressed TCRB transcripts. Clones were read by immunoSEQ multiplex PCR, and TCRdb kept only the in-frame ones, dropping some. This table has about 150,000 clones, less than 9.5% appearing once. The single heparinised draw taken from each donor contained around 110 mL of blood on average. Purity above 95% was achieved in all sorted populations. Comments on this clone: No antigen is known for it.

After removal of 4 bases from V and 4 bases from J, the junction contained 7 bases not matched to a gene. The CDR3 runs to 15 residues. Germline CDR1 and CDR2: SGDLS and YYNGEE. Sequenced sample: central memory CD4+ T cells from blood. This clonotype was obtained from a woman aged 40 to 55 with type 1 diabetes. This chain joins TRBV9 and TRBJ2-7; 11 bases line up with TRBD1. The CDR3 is CASSPMDRGPYEQYF. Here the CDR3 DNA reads TGTGCCAGCAGCCCTATGGACAGGGGGCCGTACGAGCAGTACTTC.